These T cell receptor beta chains were read from a single sample in a study of spatial heterogeneity in lung cancer. TCRdb recomputed calls from the 5' RACE reads with MiXCR, one row per CDR3 protein. The data show about 15,000 distinct CDR3 sequences, with around 7.8% seen just once and roughly 8.3% held by the top ten. Sequences were derived from lung tumor tissue, sampled at surgery. These receptors came from a male donor with early-stage non-small cell lung cancer. Each CDR3 is given with its conserved first and last residue. The order of the fields is clone size, V gene, J gene, D gene, CDR3 DNA, CDR3 protein. A D gene is named only where the DNA matches it firmly. Rows give clone size only sometimes, using once, few, many, or a class for an expanded clone.

NA	TRBV20-1	TRBJ1-2	TRBD1	TGCAGTGCTGGACAGGGGGCGGGCTATGGCTACACCTTC	CSAGQGAGYGYTF
few	TRBV18	TRBJ2-5	TRBD2	TGTGCCAGCTCACCACCCAGCGGGGGCCGGGAGACCCAGTACTTC	CASSPPSGGRETQYF
many	TRBV20-1	TRBJ2-7	NA	TGCAGTGCCCTTAGACAAATCGGGGGCTACGAGCAGTACTTC	CSALRQIGGYEQYF
few	TRBV4-2	TRBJ2-6	NA	TGTGCCAGCAGCCAAGTTTCCCAAGGTGGGGCCAACGTCCTGACTTTC	CASSQVSQGGANVLTF
medium-sized	TRBV27	TRBJ1-1	NA	TGTGCCAGCAGTTTATCAAGGGGTAGCACTGAAGCTTTCTTT	CASSLSRGSTEAFF
few	TRBV5-8	TRBJ2-3	NA	TGTGCCAGCAGCTTGGGGGATGGGGCAGATACGCAGTATTTT	CASSLGDGADTQYF
few	TRBV18	TRBJ2-5	NA	TGTGCCAGCTCACCAACCATGACGGCCCGAGAGACCCAGTACTTC	CASSPTMTARETQYF
many	TRBV20-1	TRBJ2-7	TRBD1	TGCAGTGCTAGAGACAGGACAGGGTCCTACGAGCAGTACTTC	CSARDRTGSYEQYF
many	TRBV7-3	TRBJ2-7	TRBD2	TGTGCCAGCAGCGTCACACATAGCGGGATCTACGAGCAGTACTTC	CASSVTHSGIYEQYF
NA	TRBV7-3	TRBJ1-2	TRBD1	TGTGCCAGCAGCCGAGGTCCCGGGACAGATTATGGCTACACCTTC	CASSRGPGTDYGYTF
many	TRBV4-1	TRBJ2-7	NA	TGCGCCAGCAGCCAAGAATATTGGGAGGTCAACGAGCAGTACTTC	CASSQEYWEVNEQYF
many	TRBV3-1	TRBJ2-1	TRBD2	TGTGCCAGCAGCCAAGCTGGGACTAGCGGAGGTGAGCAGTTCTTC	CASSQAGTSGGEQFF
few	TRBV5-4	TRBJ1-1	NA	TGTGCCAGCAGCTTGGGGGGATCCGGCCTGAACACTGAAGCTTTCTTT	CASSLGGSGLNTEAFF
NA	TRBV18	TRBJ2-4	NA	TGTGCCAGCTCACCACCGGGACGGACCAAAAACATTCAGTACTTC	CASSPPGRTKNIQYF
NA	TRBV18	TRBJ1-4	NA	TGTGCCAGCTCACCACCCGGGAGTTTTAATGAAAAACTGTTTTTT	CASSPPGSFNEKLFF
medium-sized	TRBV20-1	TRBJ2-2	TRBD1	TGCAGTGCAAGCCGGGACAGGGGGCTTGACGGGGAGCTGTTTTTT	CSASRDRGLDGELFF
many	TRBV20-1	TRBJ2-2	NA	TGCAGTGCTAGAGGTCCGGGCCTCGGGGAGCTGTTTTTT	CSARGPGLGELFF
many	TRBV5-4	TRBJ2-3	NA	TGTGCCAGCAGCGGGGGACTTAGTCGTAGGACGCAGTATTTT	CASSGGLSRRTQYF
few	TRBV24-1	TRBJ1-2	NA	TGTGCCACCCAACCGGACACCGGTGATGGCTACACCTTC	CATQPDTGDGYTF
many	TRBV7-2	TRBJ1-2	NA	TGTGCCAGCAGCCCCCAGGATAACTATGGCTACACCTTC	CASSPQDNYGYTF
NA	TRBV6-2/TRBV6-3	TRBJ2-5	TRBD2	TGTGCCAGCAGTTACGACAGCGGGGGTTCTGAGACCCAGTACTTC	CASSYDSGGSETQYF
few	TRBV20-1	TRBJ2-3	NA	TGCAGTGCTAGCGCTCTCTCGTACGACACAGATACGCAGTATTTT	CSASALSYDTDTQYF
NA	TRBV18	TRBJ1-5	NA	TGTGCCAGCTCACCGCTGCCTACGCCCAATCAGCCCCAGCATTTT	CASSPLPTPNQPQHF
few	TRBV9	TRBJ2-5	NA	TGTGCCAGCAGCGTAGGGACGGTACAAGAGACCCAGTACTTC	CASSVGTVQETQYF
NA	TRBV27	TRBJ2-5	NA	TGTGCCAGCAGGAATCTGGGGGAGACCCAGTACTTC	CASRNLGETQYF
NA	TRBV27	TRBJ2-1	NA	TGTGCCAGCAGTTTGGGGTTCTCCTACAATGAGCAGTTCTTC	CASSLGFSYNEQFF
NA	TRBV18	TRBJ2-5	NA	TGTGCCAGCTCATCTAAACAGGGAACCCAAGAGACCCAGTACTTC	CASSSKQGTQETQYF
medium-sized	TRBV2	TRBJ1-5	TRBD1	TGTGCCAGCAGTGAAGGGCAGGGGGGCAATCAGCCCCAGCATTTT	CASSEGQGGNQPQHF
many	TRBV6-6	TRBJ2-1	TRBD2	TGTGCCAGCAGTCGGAAGGTTGGGGGGGGAATCTACAATGAGCAGTTCTTC	CASSRKVGGGIYNEQFF
NA	TRBV7-2	TRBJ2-5	TRBD2	TGTGCCAGCAGCAGACCTAGCGGGCAAGGCCAAGAGACCCAGTACTTC	CASSRPSGQGQETQYF
medium-sized	TRBV4-2	TRBJ1-1	TRBD1	TGTGCCAGCAGCTGGCCGGGACAGGGGAGCACCGGGAGCACTGAAGCTTTCTTT	CASSWPGQGSTGSTEAFF
many	TRBV7-2	TRBJ2-6	NA	TGTGCCAGCTCTTCTTCTGGGGCCAACGTCCTGACTTTC	CASSSSGANVLTF
few	TRBV25-1	TRBJ2-1	NA	TGTGCCAGCAGTGTTTGGGGCGATGAGCAGTTCTTC	CASSVWGDEQFF
few	TRBV6-2/TRBV6-3	TRBJ2-5	NA	TGTGCCAGCGGGGAGACCCAGTACTTC	CASGETQYF
NA	TRBV7-9	TRBJ2-3	NA	TGTGCCAGCAGCTTCTACGGGGATACGCAGTATTTT	CASSFYGDTQYF
NA	TRBV12-5	TRBJ2-7	NA	TGTGCTAGTGCTCTAGGAGGGGGGATCTCCTACGAGCAGTACTTC	CASALGGGISYEQYF
NA	TRBV6-5	TRBJ1-1	NA	TGTGCCAGCAGCGACAGCGGGAACACTGAAGCTTTCTTT	CASSDSGNTEAFF
many	TRBV13	TRBJ2-6	NA	TGTGCCAGCAGCTTAGGTCTGGGCTCTGGGGCCAACGTCCTGACTTTC	CASSLGLGSGANVLTF
few	TRBV7-2	TRBJ2-2	TRBD2	TGTGCCAGCAGCCGTAGCGGGATTAACGGGGAGCTGTTTTTT	CASSRSGINGELFF
few	TRBV6-6	TRBJ1-6	NA	TGTGCCAGCAGTCTAGGACAGTATAATTCACCCCTCCACTTT	CASSLGQYNSPLHF
few	TRBV7-8	TRBJ2-2	NA	TGTGCCAGCAGCTTAGGGGACACCGGGTGCACCGGGGAGCTGTTTTTT	CASSLGDTGCTGELFF
few	TRBV10-1	TRBJ1-1	NA	TGCGCCAGCAGGCCTACGGTGAACACTGAAGCTTTCTTT	CASRPTVNTEAFF
many	TRBV7-9	TRBJ1-1	TRBD1	TGTGCCAGCAGCCGTATACCGACAGGGAGGGACACTGAAGCTTTCTTT	CASSRIPTGRDTEAFF
large	TRBV6-5	TRBJ1-1	NA	TGTGCCAGCAGTCTGGGACCGCAAAGCTCTGAAGCTTTCTTT	CASSLGPQSSEAFF
medium-sized	TRBV10-1	TRBJ1-5	NA	TGCGCCAGCAGGGAAGACAGAAGCAATCAGCCCCAGCATTTT	CASREDRSNQPQHF
many	TRBV24-1	TRBJ1-2	NA	TGTGCCACCAGTGCCCCCGGGACAAACTATGGCTACACCTTC	CATSAPGTNYGYTF
few	TRBV27	TRBJ1-5	TRBD1	TGTGCCAGCAGTTCCAGCCCAGGGGGGAATCAGCCCCAGCATTTT	CASSSSPGGNQPQHF
few	TRBV3-1	TRBJ2-3	NA	TGTGCCAGCAGCCAACGAGGGCCTGGCACAGATACGCAGTATTTT	CASSQRGPGTDTQYF
NA	TRBV20-1	TRBJ2-3	TRBD2	TGCAGAGCTAGGGGACTAGTTGGGGGAGGAGATACGCAGTATTTT	CRARGLVGGGDTQYF
NA	TRBV19	TRBJ1-5	NA	TGTGCCAGTAGTCAAGGGGGGCAGAATCAGCCCCAGCATTTT	CASSQGGQNQPQHF
medium-sized	TRBV27	TRBJ2-2	NA	TGTGCCAGCAGCCGAACTAGTTACCGACTCGGGGAGCTGTTTTTT	CASSRTSYRLGELFF
many	TRBV27	TRBJ2-1	NA	TGTGCCAGCAGTCACACGGAGGGTCCGGATGAGCAGTTCTTC	CASSHTEGPDEQFF
many	TRBV7-2	TRBJ2-6	NA	TGTGCCAGCAGCTTAAATCCTGCTGGGGCCAACGTCCTGACTTTC	CASSLNPAGANVLTF
many	TRBV7-2	TRBJ2-7	TRBD2	TGTGCCAGCAGCTTTCCGGGACTAGAGCGGGAGCAGTACTTC	CASSFPGLEREQYF